A single sample gave rise to the 4 T cell receptor beta chains below, sequenced in a study of cytomegalovirus exposure and HLA in healthy donors. PCR involved 60 Vbeta and 13 Jbeta primers. Sequencing was performed with immunoSEQ multiplex PCR; in TCRdb, only in-frame clones are kept and a portion is missing. The data show around 95,000 clones, with about 80% seen just once and about 9.5% held by the top ten. The sample was PBMCs. The receptors were sampled from a man aged 30-40 years in good health and CMV-seropositive.

The rearrangement uses TRBV7-6 and TRBJ2-7, with 10 bases fitting TRBD1. This CDR3 is built from 12 residues. Per germline, CDR1 SGHVS and CDR2 FNYEAQ. With 5 bases clipped from V and 12 bases from J, the junction kept 7 bases outside the gene matches. The CDR3 DNA follows: TGTGCCAGCAGCCGACTGGGACAGGGGTTGTACTTC. Translated: CASSRLGQGLYF. The whole variable domain, filled in from reference TRBV7-6 and TRBJ2-7, reads GAGVSQSPRYKVTKRGQDVALRCDPISGHVSLYWYRQALGQGPEFLTYFNYEAQQDKSGLPNDRFSAERPEGSISTLTIQRTEQRDSAMYRCASSRLGQGLYFGPGTRLTVT.

The genes are TRBV6-5 and TRBJ1-5; D gene unclear. V was cut by 0 bases and J by 2 bases, with 8 bases left in between. CDR1 MNHEY and CDR2 SVGAGI come from the germline V gene. The CDR3 sequence is 15 residues long. CDR3 DNA sequence: TGTGCCAGCAGTTACTCGCGCGGGGGCAATCAGCCCCAGCATTTT. This sequence encodes CASSYSRGGNQPQHF.

This clone was counted a few times. This rearrangement joins TRBV14 to TRBJ1-1; D perhaps matches TRBD1 (6 bases). Trimming took off 1 base at V and 2 bases at J, with 11 bases between the two ends. This CDR3 contains 15 residues. Per germline, CDR1 SGHDN and CDR2 FVKESK. CDR3 bases: TGTGCCAGCAGCCAAGGGACAGCCTTCAACACTGAAGCTTTCTTT. This codes for CASSQGTAFNTEAFF.

The rearrangement uses TRBV6-1 and TRBJ2-7; 8 bases agree with TRBD1. V lost 0 bases to trimming and J lost 6 bases; unmatched junction nucleotides: 7. The CDR3 spans 15 residues. Germline assignment: CDR1 MNHNS and CDR2 SASEGT. The CDR3 region has the DNA TGTGCCAGCAGTGAAGCGGAGGACAGGGCGTCCGAGCAGTACTTC. Translated: CASSEAEDRASEQYF.